Listed here are 30 T cell receptor beta chains from one sample, sequenced in a study of monozygotic twins with inflammatory bowel disease. TCRdb re-analyzed the 5' RACE reads; it lists each CDR3 protein once, without DNA. The sample has more than 95,000 distinct CDR3 sequences; the top ten hold 1.9%. Specimen: blood. The receptors come from a human donor with ulcerative colitis or Crohn's disease, or a healthy co-twin of an affected twin (not recorded which).

The chain carries TRBV20-1 and TRBJ2-4; the TCRdb D gene call, TRBD2, has no DNA to confirm it. CDR3 length equals 16 residues. The germline V gene has CDR1 DFQATT and CDR2 SNEGSKA (reference sequence). CDR3: CSARAGGGSGKNIQYF.

The V call is TRBV28, the J call TRBJ1-4; with no DNA, the TCRdb D assignment of TRBD1 cannot be verified. In germline, CDR1 is MDHEN, CDR2 SYDVKM. The CDR3 loop spans 16 amino acids. CDR3 protein: CASSPTLTGGHEKLFF.

The chain uses TRBV7-2 and TRBJ2-1; the D gene TCRdb calls, TRBD2, cannot be checked with no DNA. This CDR3 is 15 amino acids long. Per the germline V gene, CDR1 is SGHTA and CDR2 is FQGNSA. CDR3 sequence: CASSLPGPLINEQFF.

This chain links TRBV5-1 with TRBJ2-3; TCRdb's assignment of TRBD1 cannot be checked, as there is no DNA. The CDR3 runs to 14 residues. Germline V gene lookup returns CDR1 SGHRS and CDR2 YFSETQ. The CDR3 sequence is CASSKQGAPDTQYF.

The V call is TRBV7-8, the J call TRBJ2-1. Germline loops: CDR1 SGHVS, CDR2 FQNEAQ. This CDR3 contains 14 residues. This CDR3 reads CASSLVIRNNEQFF.

V usage is TRBV20-1 and J usage is TRBJ1-1; TCRdb returns TRBD1, unconfirmable since there is no DNA. The CDR3 totals 13 residues. Germline CDR1 is DFQATT and CDR2 is SNEGSKA (reference sequence). CDR3 residues: CSAGGAMNTEAFF.

This rearrangement joins TRBV20-1 to TRBJ2-1. This CDR3 is 17 amino acids long. Germline V gives CDR1 DFQATT, CDR2 SNEGSKA (reference sequence). The CDR3 here is CSARDNTQLFSYNEQFF.

This rearrangement joins TRBV7-2 to TRBJ2-7; TCRdb outputs TRBD1, but without DNA this stays unchecked. CDR3 length equals 14 residues. Germline assignment: CDR1 SGHTA and CDR2 FQGNSA. The CDR3 region is CASSQRHPAYEQYF.

The chain is built from TRBV4-3 and TRBJ2-7; TCRdb's D call of TRBD2 is untestable without DNA. The CDR3 has 17 amino acids. Germline lookup yields CDR1 LGHNA and CDR2 YSLEER. This CDR3 is CASSQARGRGGGYEQYF.

CDR3 in amino acids: CSARSRDGNQPQHF. This sequence joins TRBV20-1 and TRBJ1-5. CDR3 length equals 14 residues. CDR1 DFQATT and CDR2 SNEGSKA come from the germline V gene (reference sequence).

The rearrangement joins TRBV5-4 to TRBJ2-3; TCRdb outputs TRBD1, but without DNA this stays unchecked. Per germline, CDR1 SGHNT and CDR2 YYREEE (reference sequence). The CDR3 runs to 17 residues. The CDR3 spells CASSVPRDRGKSDTQYF.

The chain is built from TRBV7-3 and TRBJ2-1; TCRdb indicates TRBD1, and absent DNA this call remains unverified. Germline V gene sequence: CDR1 SGHTA, CDR2 FQGTGA. The CDR3 is made up of 18 amino acids. The CDR3 loop is CASSRQPRSENSYNEQFF.

The chain uses TRBV25-1 and TRBJ2-5; TCRdb gives TRBD1 as the D gene, but with no DNA this cannot be confirmed. Germline CDR1 and CDR2: MGHDK and SYGVNS. This CDR3 has 14 residues. CDR3 amino acids: CATSLTGVGETQYF.

The rearrangement joins TRBV12-3 or TRBV12-4 to TRBJ2-7. The CDR3 is made up of 14 amino acids. The CDR3 sequence: CASTLAGSSYEQYF.

This chain links TRBV5-1 with TRBJ2-5. The germline CDR1 and CDR2 sequences are SGHRS and YFSETQ. This CDR3 contains 14 residues. The CDR3 loop is CASSFDRYQETQYF.

This chain joins TRBV30 and TRBJ2-3; TCRdb selects TRBD1, and the lack of DNA leaves this call unchecked. Germline CDR1 and CDR2: GTSNPN and SVGIG (reference sequence). The CDR3 is 15 amino acids. CDR3 in amino acids: CAWSVGGGSTDTQYF.

The chain uses TRBV12-3 or TRBV12-4 and TRBJ2-6; TCRdb designates TRBD1, a call that cannot be tested without DNA. The CDR3 sequence is 15 residues long. The CDR3 spells CASTTGGSGANVLTF.

The rearrangement uses TRBV5-5 and TRBJ2-6. Germline lookup yields CDR1 SGHKS and CDR2 YYEKEE (reference sequence). There are 15 residues in the CDR3. CDR3 in amino acids: CASSPEFRGANVLTF.

The chain uses TRBV20-1 and TRBJ1-1; TCRdb gives TRBD1 as the D gene, but with no DNA this cannot be confirmed. Germline V gives CDR1 DFQATT, CDR2 SNEGSKA (reference sequence). This CDR3 has 15 residues. CDR3 region: CSAGDPGQGNTEAFF.

The rearrangement links TRBV4-3 to TRBJ2-7. CDR3 length: 13 amino acids. Germline V CDR1 and CDR2: LGHNA, YSLEER. CDR3 sequence: CASSQAVGYEQYF.

This rearrangement joins TRBV7-9 to TRBJ2-5; the D call from TCRdb, TRBD1, cannot be confirmed without DNA. Germline assignment: CDR1 SEHNR and CDR2 FQNEAQ (reference sequence). CDR3 size: 15 residues. The chain's CDR3 is CASSPLSGAQETQYF.

The genes are TRBV12-3 or TRBV12-4 and TRBJ1-2; the D gene TCRdb calls, TRBD1, cannot be checked with no DNA. This CDR3 spans 14 amino acids. The chain's CDR3 is CASRARGLRDGYTF.

The chain combines TRBV2 with TRBJ2-2; the D gene TCRdb calls, TRBD1, cannot be checked with no DNA. The length of the CDR3 is 15 residues. Germline-derived CDR1 and CDR2 are SNHLY and FYNNEI. This CDR3 is CASHQQGGRTGELFF. Filled out from reference TRBV2 and TRBJ2-2, the complete variable domain reads EPEVTQTPSHQVTQMGQEVILRCVPISNHLYFYWYRQILGQKVEFLVSFYNNEISEKSEIFDDQFSVERPDGSNFTLKIRSTKLEDSAMYFCASHQQGGRTGELFFGEGSRLTVL.

V usage is TRBV30 and J usage is TRBJ2-1; TCRdb designates TRBD1, a call that cannot be tested without DNA. Germline V gene sequence: CDR1 GTSNPN, CDR2 SVGIG (reference sequence). The CDR3 sequence is 15 residues long. CDR3 in amino acids: CAWGRWQGVYNEQFF.

CDR3 loop: CASSYRDDTEAFF. The chain links TRBV6-5 to TRBJ1-1. The CDR3 is made up of 13 amino acids. Germline V gene sequence: CDR1 MNHEY, CDR2 SVGAGI.

The chain employs TRBV7-3 and TRBJ2-7; TCRdb gives TRBD2 as the D gene, but with no DNA this cannot be confirmed. Germline values: CDR1 SGHTA, CDR2 FQGTGA. The CDR3 is 14 amino acids. CDR3 sequence reads: CASSLTAGTYEQYF. The variable domain in full, with the rest retrieved from reference TRBV7-3 and TRBJ2-7, is GAGVSQTPSNKVTEKGKYVELRCDPISGHTALYWYRQSLGQGPEFLIYFQGTGAADDSGLPNDRFFAVRPEGSVSTLKIQRTERGDSAVYLCASSLTAGTYEQYFGPGTRLTVT.

The genes are TRBV7-8 and TRBJ2-3; the D gene TCRdb calls, TRBD1, cannot be checked with no DNA. The CDR3 is 16 amino acids. The germline V gene has CDR1 SGHVS and CDR2 FQNEAQ. CDR3 sequence: CASSLGGRPSTDTQYF. Based on the CDR3 plus reference TRBV7-8 and TRBJ2-3, the full variable domain is GAGVSQSPRYKVAKRGQDVALRCDPISGHVSLFWYQQALGQGPEFLTYFQNEAQLDKSGLPSDRFFAERPEGSVSTLKIQRTQQEDSAVYLCASSLGGRPSTDTQYFGPGTRLTVL.

V gene TRBV29-1 combines with J gene TRBJ2-4. The CDR3 contains 15 residues. The germline V gene encodes CDR1 SQVTM and CDR2 ANQGSEA. CDR3 amino acids: CSVALSYYGQNIQYF.

V usage is TRBV7-2 and J usage is TRBJ2-7; TCRdb lists TRBD1, though no DNA is available to test this call. The CDR3 is 16 residues long. Germline CDR1 reads SGHTA; CDR2 reads FQGNSA. The CDR3 loop reads CASSPTPGGSSYEQYF.

The chain employs TRBV5-1 and TRBJ2-2; TCRdb proposes TRBD1, but this gene call is untestable without DNA. Looked up from germline, CDR1 is SGHRS and CDR2 is YFSETQ. This CDR3 spans 16 amino acids. CDR3 sequence reads: CASNTGGDPRTGELFF.